Listed here are 24 T cell receptor beta chains from one sample, sequenced in a study of cytomegalovirus exposure and HLA in healthy donors. Primers: 60 Vbeta forward and 13 Jbeta reverse. Clones were sequenced by immunoSEQ multiplex PCR, and TCRdb holds only the in-frame ones, with some missing. Of 95,000 to 100,000 clones listed, approximately 72% are singletons. The sample was PBMCs. These receptors all stem from a woman in her 40s in good health and CMV-seronegative.

This clone was counted a single time. This rearrangement joins TRBV5-6 to TRBJ2-1; D gene uncertain. This CDR3 comprises 12 residues. Trimming shortened V by 5 bases and J by 7 bases, and 10 bases separated the two germline ends. CDR1 is SGHDT, CDR2 YYEEEE, per germline. DNA of the CDR3: TGTGCCAGCAGTACCACTTGGAATGAGCAGTTCTTC. Its protein product is CASSTTWNEQFF.

In its sample, this clone was seen a few times. The chain employs TRBV5-1 and TRBJ2-5; 12 nucleotides match TRBD2. This CDR3 has 16 amino acids. The V and J ends lost 4 bases and 3 bases, in that order; junction bases with no gene match: 7. Germline values: CDR1 SGHRS, CDR2 YFSETQ. CDR3 DNA sequence: TGCGCCAGCAGCGAACCGGGACTAGCGGGTAAAGAGACCCAGTACTTC. This translates into CASSEPGLAGKETQYF.

DNA of the CDR3: TGTGCCAGCAGCATTAGGTCTACTAGTGCCGGGGAGCTGTTTTTT. Translating it yields CASSIRSTSAGELFF. The rearrangement joins TRBV11-3 to TRBJ2-2; the D gene is possibly TRBD2 (5 bases). Trimming took off 5 bases at V and 6 bases at J, with 16 bases between the two ends. Germline values: CDR1 SGHNT, CDR2 YENEEA. The CDR3 contains 15 residues.

The chain links TRBV7-9 to TRBJ2-7, with a possible D match to TRBD1 (5 bases). Deletions cut 4 bases from V and 2 bases from J, with 6 bases between. CDR3 length: 12 amino acids. Germline values: CDR1 SEHNR, CDR2 FQNEAQ (reference sequence). CDR3 amino acids: CASSSTAYEQYF. DNA of the CDR3: TGTGCCAGCAGCTCGACAGCCTACGAGCAGTACTTC. Full variable domain (outside the CDR3, taken from reference TRBV7-9 and TRBJ2-7): DTGVSQNPRHKITKRGQNVTFRCDPISEHNRLYWYRQTLGQGPEFLTYFQNEAQLEKSRLLSDRFSAERPKGSFSTLEIQRTEQGDSAMYLCASSSTAYEQYFGPGTRLTVT.

V is TRBV7-9 and J is TRBJ2-7; D might be TRBD2 (5 bases). V lost 7 bases to trimming and J lost 1 base, with 14 bases between them. The CDR3 has 14 amino acids. Germline V CDR1 and CDR2: SEHNR, FQNEAQ (reference sequence). CDR3 sequence (DNA): TGTGCCAGCACCCCTCGGGGTCGGTCCTACGAGCAGTACTTC. Translation: CASTPRGRSYEQYF.

This chain links TRBV18 with TRBJ1-3; 9 bases agree with TRBD1. The trim removed 3 bases at V and 2 bases at J, leaving 5 bases unmatched. CDR1 KGHSH and CDR2 LQKENI come from the germline V gene. This CDR3 region has 16 residues. The CDR3 here is CASSPGDREPGNTIYF. CDR3 nucleotides: TGTGCCAGCTCACCTGGGGACAGGGAGCCTGGAAACACCATATATTTT.

A note on this clone: An end of the junction differs from the germline gene, which may be a read error. The CDR3 region is CSSSGPGLASSYEQYF. The CDR3 DNA follows: TGTTCCAGCAGCGGACCGGGACTAGCTAGCTCCTACGAGCAGTACTTC. The chain recombines TRBV7-9 with TRBJ2-7, with 9 bases aligning to TRBD2. The CDR3 runs 16 residues. CDR1 and CDR2 (germline): SEHNR, FQNEAQ (reference sequence).

A remark on this clone: Additional DNA sequences in this sample encode the identical CDR3. The V gene is TRBV2, the J gene TRBJ1-1, with 8 bases that match TRBD1. CDR1 and CDR2 (germline): SNHLY, FYNNEI. V lost 3 bases, J lost 5 bases, and 5 bases stayed unmatched. CDR3 length equals 14 residues. CDR3 DNA: TGTGCCAGCAGTGACAGGGGGCTGGGGACTGAAGCTTTCTTT. This codes for CASSDRGLGTEAFF.

This chain joins TRBV5-4 and TRBJ2-3, with 11 bases fitting TRBD2. V dropped 4 bases and J dropped 3; count of bases not matched to a gene: 16. Germline CDR1 and CDR2: SGHNT and YYREEE (reference sequence). This CDR3 is 19 amino acids long. The DNA for the CDR3 is TGTGCCAGCAGCCTTGTCGCTAGCGGGAGGCATAAGGGGACAGATACGCAGTATTTT. Its translation is CASSLVASGRHKGTDTQYF. Full variable domain (rest looked up from reference TRBV5-4 and TRBJ2-3): ETGVTQSPTHLIKTRGQQVTLRCSSQSGHNTVSWYQQALGQGPQFIFQYYREEENGRGNFPPRFSGLQFPNYSSELNVNALELDDSALYLCASSLVASGRHKGTDTQYFGPGTRLTVL.

The CDR3 nucleotides are TGTGCCAGCAGCTTAGTCCTCGGACTCACAGATACGCAGTATTTT. Encoded protein: CASSLVLGLTDTQYF. V gene TRBV11-2 combines with J gene TRBJ2-3, with a weak D call TRBD2 (5 bases). CDR1 is SGHAT, CDR2 FQNNGV, per germline. This CDR3 spans 15 amino acids. Trimming took 1 base from V and 2 from J, leaving 10 bases between them.

V and J are TRBV29-1 and TRBJ2-5, with 12 bases matching TRBD2. V lost 2 bases to trimming and J lost 2 bases; unmatched junction nucleotides: 6. The CDR3 consists of 16 residues. CDR1 is SQVTM, CDR2 ANQGSEA, per germline. The CDR3 loop reads CSVESGLAGQQETQYF. As DNA, the CDR3 is TGCAGCGTTGAAAGCGGACTAGCGGGACAGCAAGAGACCCAGTACTTC.

V usage is TRBV2 and J usage is TRBJ1-4, with TRBD1 identical over 9 bases. The CDR3 has 15 residues. V gave up 5 bases and J gave up 6 bases; unmatched junction bases: 7. Per germline, CDR1 SNHLY and CDR2 FYNNEI. CDR3 DNA sequence: TGTGCCAGCAGTCAATTCCGGGACAGGGATGAAAAACTGTTTTTT. Its protein is CASSQFRDRDEKLFF.

The rearrangement links TRBV4-3 to TRBJ2-2; D remains unclear. V lost 2 bases to trimming and J lost 6 bases, with 10 bases between them. The germline gives CDR1 LGHNA, CDR2 YSLEER. The CDR3 totals 14 residues. The CDR3 nucleotides read TGCGCCAGCAGCCAAATCACCAGTGCCGGGGAGCTGTTTTTT. This encodes CASSQITSAGELFF.

The chain has TRBV19 and TRBJ1-5; D might be TRBD1 (6 bases). Germline V CDR1 and CDR2: LNHDA, SQIVND (reference sequence). V was pared by 6 bases and J by 4 bases, with 19 bases between. The CDR3 spans 16 residues. CDR3 sequence: CASRTEQGRGNQPQHF. The CDR3 DNA follows: TGTGCCAGTAGGACCGAACAGGGAAGGGGGAATCAGCCCCAGCATTTT.

The gene calls are TRBV6-6 and TRBJ2-7; TRBD1 matches at 7 bases. The V gene's germline CDR1 is MNHNY and CDR2 SVGAGI (reference sequence). The CDR3 has 14 residues. V lost 4 bases and J lost 3; bases outside the gene matches: 6. CDR3 sequence (DNA): TGTGCCAGCAGTTCCGGACAGGAGATCTACGAGCAGTACTTC. It yields the protein CASSSGQEIYEQYF.

This chain uses TRBV7-9 with TRBJ1-4; D is perhaps TRBD1 (5 bases). Germline V lookup: CDR1 SEHNR, CDR2 FQNEAQ (reference sequence). With 5 bases removed from V and 4 bases from J, the gap between germline ends came to 11 bases. This CDR3 is built from 14 residues. The DNA for the CDR3 is TGTGCCAGCAGCGTCGACAGATATAATGAAAAACTGTTTTTT. This translates into CASSVDRYNEKLFF.

Only a few counts were recorded for this clone. The chain has TRBV6-5 and TRBJ2-2, with TRBD1 identical over 9 bases. The CDR3 totals 14 residues. Germline V CDR1 and CDR2: MNHEY, SVGAGI. The trim removed 6 bases at V and 7 bases at J, leaving 6 bases unmatched. The CDR3 nucleotides read TGTGCCAGCAGCCGGGACAGGGTAGGCGGGGAGCTGTTTTTT. Protein product: CASSRDRVGGELFF.

The chain has TRBV2 and TRBJ2-3, with no clear D. The CDR3 runs to 13 residues. CDR1 and CDR2 (germline): SNHLY, FYNNEI. Trimming took off 2 bases at V and 8 bases at J, with 11 bases between the two ends. CDR3 residues: CASSEIGFGTQYF. In DNA, the CDR3 is TGTGCCAGCAGTGAAATCGGTTTTGGTACGCAGTATTTT.

The chain has TRBV5-1 and TRBJ2-7; 11 nucleotides align to TRBD2. V dropped 0 bases and J dropped 3; count of bases not matched to a gene: 2. There are 15 residues in the CDR3. CDR1 and CDR2 from the germline V gene are SGHRS and YFSETQ. CDR3 loop: CASSLATSGIYEQYF. DNA for the CDR3: TGCGCCAGCAGCTTGGCGACTAGCGGGATCTACGAGCAGTACTTC.

The J gene is TRBJ2-1, the V gene TRBV4-2, with D uncertain. The germline gives CDR1 LGHNA, CDR2 YNFKEQ. The ends were cut back, 0 bases at V and 4 bases at J, with 10 bases in the middle. The CDR3 is 15 residues long. CDR3 in amino acids: CASSQDYPQYNEQFF. The DNA for the CDR3 is TGTGCCAGCAGCCAAGACTACCCACAGTACAATGAGCAGTTCTTC.

As DNA, the CDR3 is TGTGCCAGCAGCTTAGGGACAGGCATGAACACTGAAGCTTTCTTT. Its translation: CASSLGTGMNTEAFF. The V and J genes are TRBV7-2 and TRBJ1-1; 7 bases line up with TRBD1. V was clipped by 1 base and J by 0 bases; unmatched bases: 2. The CDR3 runs 15 residues. The germline V gene encodes CDR1 SGHTA and CDR2 FQGNSA. The complete variable domain, with remaining parts taken from reference TRBV7-2 and TRBJ1-1, reads GAGVSQSPSNKVTEKGKDVELRCDPISGHTALYWYRQSLGQGLEFLIYFQGNSAPDKSGLPSDRFSAERTGGSVSTLTIQRTQQEDSAVYLCASSLGTGMNTEAFFGQGTRLTVV.

The chain recombines TRBV6-1 with TRBJ2-2, with a weak D call TRBD2 (6 bases). V was trimmed by 4 bases and J by 4 bases, leaving 7 bases between them. Per the germline V gene, CDR1 is MNHNS and CDR2 is SASEGT. This CDR3 spans 13 amino acids. DNA of the CDR3: TGTGCCAGCAGTGCCGGGGGCACCGGGGAGCTGTTTTTT. Amino acid sequence: CASSAGGTGELFF.

The chain combines TRBV29-1 with TRBJ2-7; 13 positions agree with TRBD2. This CDR3 is 13 amino acids long. Per the germline V gene, CDR1 is SQVTM and CDR2 is ANQGSEA. Trimming removed 5 bases from V and 6 bases from J; junction bases left unmatched: 4. The chain's CDR3 is CSVRTSGRGEQYF. The CDR3 coding sequence is TGCAGCGTTCGAACTAGCGGGAGGGGCGAGCAGTACTTC.

In DNA form, the CDR3 reads TGTGCCTTGGTAGGGGGTTTCACAGATACGCAGTATTTT. Protein sequence: CALVGGFTDTQYF. The V gene is TRBV30, the J gene TRBJ2-3; possible D gene TRBD1, 6 bases. V dropped 7 bases and J dropped 2 bases, with 13 bases sitting between them. Germline V lookup: CDR1 GTSNPN, CDR2 SVGIG (reference sequence). The CDR3 is made up of 13 amino acids. The full variable domain, rest sourced from reference TRBV30 and TRBJ2-3, is SQTIHQWPATLVQPVGSPLSLECTVEGTSNPNLYWYRQAAGRGLQLLFYSVGIGQISSEVPQNLSASRPQDRQFILSSKKLLLSDSGFYLCALVGGFTDTQYFGPGTRLTVL.